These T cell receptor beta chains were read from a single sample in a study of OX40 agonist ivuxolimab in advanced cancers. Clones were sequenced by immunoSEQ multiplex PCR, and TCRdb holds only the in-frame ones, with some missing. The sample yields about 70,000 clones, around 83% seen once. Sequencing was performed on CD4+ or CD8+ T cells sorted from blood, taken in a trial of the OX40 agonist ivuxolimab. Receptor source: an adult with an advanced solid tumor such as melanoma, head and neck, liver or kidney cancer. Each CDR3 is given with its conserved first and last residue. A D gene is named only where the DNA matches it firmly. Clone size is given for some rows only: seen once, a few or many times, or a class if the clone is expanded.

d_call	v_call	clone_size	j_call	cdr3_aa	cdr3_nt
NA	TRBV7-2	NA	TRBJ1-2	CASSLDRTSVYGYTF	TGTGCCAGCAGCTTAGACAGGACTTCAGTCTATGGCTACACCTTC
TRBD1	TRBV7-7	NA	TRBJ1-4	CASSPSGQVEKLFF	TGTGCCAGCAGCCCTTCCGGACAGGTTGAAAAACTGTTTTTT
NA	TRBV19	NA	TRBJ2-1	CASSIADSYNEQFF	TGTGCCAGTAGTATAGCCGACTCCTACAATGAGCAGTTCTTC
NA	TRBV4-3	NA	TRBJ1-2	CASSPRTSSGYTF	TGCGCCAGCAGCCCCCGGACCTCGAGTGGCTACACCTTC
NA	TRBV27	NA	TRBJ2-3	CASSRKGVTDTQYF	TGTGCCAGCAGCCGGAAGGGCGTAACAGATACGCAGTATTTT
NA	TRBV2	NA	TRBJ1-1	CASSLPGHHPEAFF	TGTGCCAGCAGTCTACCGGGACACCATCCTGAAGCTTTCTTT
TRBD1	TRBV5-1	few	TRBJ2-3	CASSLGQGIRGGTDTQYF	TGCGCCAGCAGCCTTGGACAGGGGATTCGGGGAGGCACAGATACGCAGTATTTT
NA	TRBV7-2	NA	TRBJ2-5	CASSLLGWQETQYF	TGTGCCAGCAGCTTATTAGGGTGGCAAGAGACCCAGTACTTC
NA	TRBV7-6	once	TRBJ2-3	CASSSPSGVSTDTQYF	TGTGCCAGCAGCTCCCCTTCTGGAGTTAGCACAGATACGCAGTATTTT
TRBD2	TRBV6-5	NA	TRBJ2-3	CASTAVAGGTDTQYF	TGTGCCAGTACCGCGGTGGCGGGAGGCACAGATACGCAGTATTTT
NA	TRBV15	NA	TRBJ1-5	CATSRYDKSRQPQHF	TGTGCCACCAGCAGATACGACAAGTCGCGTCAGCCCCAGCATTTT
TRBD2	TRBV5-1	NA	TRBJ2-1	CASSLHPPKAGGTYNEQFF	TGCGCCAGCAGCTTGCACCCGCCAAAAGCGGGGGGTACCTACAATGAGCAGTTCTTC
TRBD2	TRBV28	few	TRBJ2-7	CASLGTSGSMYEQYF	TGTGCCAGCCTGGGGACTAGCGGGAGCATGTACGAGCAGTACTTC
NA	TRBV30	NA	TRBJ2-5	CAWSSGSRETQYF	TGTGCCTGGAGCTCGGGCAGTCGGGAGACCCAGTACTTC
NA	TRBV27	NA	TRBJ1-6	CASSPGQYNSPLHF	TGTGCCAGCAGTCCCGGACAGTATAATTCACCCCTCCACTTT
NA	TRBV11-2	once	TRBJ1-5	CASSFGGSQPQHF	TGTGCCAGCAGCTTTGGGGGTTCCCAGCCCCAGCATTTT
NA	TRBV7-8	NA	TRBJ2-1	CASSSGQEWFF	TGTGCCAGCAGCTCTGGCCAGGAGTGGTTCTTC
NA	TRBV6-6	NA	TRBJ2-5	CASSYSRTRQETQYF	TGTGCCAGCAGTTACTCCAGGACCCGTCAAGAGACCCAGTACTTC
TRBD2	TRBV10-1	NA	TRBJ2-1	CANRGTSGRCEQFF	TGCGCCAACCGGGGGACTAGCGGGAGGTGTGAGCAGTTCTTC
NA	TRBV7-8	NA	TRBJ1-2	CASSLDHNYGYTF	TGTGCCAGCAGCTTAGACCATAACTATGGCTACACCTTC
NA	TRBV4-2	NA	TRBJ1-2	CASSQGGTNYGYTF	TGTGCCAGCAGCCAAGGGGGTACTAACTATGGCTACACCTTC
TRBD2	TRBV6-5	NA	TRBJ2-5	CASKRLATKQETQYF	TGTGCCAGCAAAAGACTAGCGACTAAACAAGAGACCCAGTACTTC
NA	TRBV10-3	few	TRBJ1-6	CAISWGRSLHF	TGTGCCATCAGCTGGGGTCGGTCCCTCCACTTT
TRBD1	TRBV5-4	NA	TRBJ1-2	CASRSQGGAYGYTF	TGTGCCAGCAGATCTCAGGGGGGGGCCTATGGCTACACCTTC
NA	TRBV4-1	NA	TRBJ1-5	CASSQEAGVRYSNQPQHF	TGCGCCAGCAGCCAAGAAGCCGGGGTCCGATATAGCAATCAGCCCCAGCATTTT
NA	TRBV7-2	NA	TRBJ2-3	CASGSTDTQYF	TGTGCCAGCGGTAGCACAGATACGCAGTATTTT
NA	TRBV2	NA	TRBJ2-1	CASSEARVANEQFF	TGTGCCAGCAGTGAAGCGAGGGTTGCCAATGAGCAGTTCTTC
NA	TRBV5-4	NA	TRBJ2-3	CASSSALTSTDTQYF	TGTGCCAGCAGCTCGGCCCTGACTAGTACAGATACGCAGTATTTT
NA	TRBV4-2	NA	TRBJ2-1	CASSQEGGYNEQFF	TGTGCCAGCAGCCAAGAGGGTGGATACAATGAGCAGTTCTTC
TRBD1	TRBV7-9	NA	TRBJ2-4	CASSGKQGASKNIQYF	TGTGCCAGCAGCGGTAAACAGGGGGCGTCCAAAAACATTCAGTACTTC
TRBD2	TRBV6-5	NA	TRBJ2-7	CASSYSIAGGPYEQYF	TGTGCCAGCAGTTACTCGATAGCGGGAGGGCCCTACGAGCAGTACTTC
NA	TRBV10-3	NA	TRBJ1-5	CAISESAGSQPQHF	TGTGCCATCAGTGAGTCAGCGGGGTCCCAGCCCCAGCATTTT
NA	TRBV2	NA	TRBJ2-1	CASSEGRYNEQFF	TGTGCCAGCAGTGAGGGGAGGTACAATGAGCAGTTCTTC
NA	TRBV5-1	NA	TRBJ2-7	CASSPTGVSYEQYF	TGCGCCAGCAGCCCGACAGGTGTGTCCTACGAGCAGTACTTC
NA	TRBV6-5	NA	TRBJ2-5	CASRRGDVRSQYF	TGTGCCAGCAGACGTGGGGACGTCCGGTCCCAGTACTTC
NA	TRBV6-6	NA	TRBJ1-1	CASSYGRQAFF	TGTGCCAGCAGTTACGGCCGGCAAGCTTTCTTT
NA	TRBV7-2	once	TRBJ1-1	CASSSGWNTEAFF	TGTGCCAGCAGCTCCGGGTGGAACACTGAAGCTTTCTTT
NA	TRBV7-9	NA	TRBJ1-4	CASSLHQGLTNEKLFF	TGTGCCAGCAGCTTACATCAGGGTTTAACTAATGAAAAACTGTTTTTT
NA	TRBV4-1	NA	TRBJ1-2	CASSQDLGDWYGYTF	TGCGCCAGCAGCCAAGACCTCGGGGATTGGTATGGCTACACCTTC
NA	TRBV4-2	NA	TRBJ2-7	CASSQEYESSYEQYF	TGTGCCAGCAGCCAAGAATACGAGAGCTCCTACGAGCAGTACTTC
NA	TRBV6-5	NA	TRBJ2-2	CASTLGRADTGELFF	TGTGCCAGCACCCTAGGCAGGGCAGACACCGGGGAGCTGTTTTTT
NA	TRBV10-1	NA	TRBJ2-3	CASSDQSSTDTQYF	TGCGCCAGCAGTGACCAGAGTAGCACAGATACGCAGTATTTT
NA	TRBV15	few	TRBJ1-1	CATSRDNPILRETYTEAFF	TGTGCCACCAGCAGAGATAACCCAATTCTCCGGGAAACGTACACTGAAGCTTTCTTT
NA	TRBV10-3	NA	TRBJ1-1	CAISEFGGIEAFF	TGTGCCATCAGTGAATTCGGGGGGATTGAAGCTTTCTTT
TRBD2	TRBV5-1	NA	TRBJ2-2	CASSSLAGEDTGELFF	TGCGCCAGCAGCTCTCTAGCGGGAGAGGACACCGGGGAGCTGTTTTTT
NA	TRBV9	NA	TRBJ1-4	CASSVGMSNEKLFF	TGTGCCAGCAGCGTTGGGATGAGTAATGAAAAACTGTTTTTT
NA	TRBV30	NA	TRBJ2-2	CAWTGTTNTGELFF	TGTGCCTGGACGGGAACTACGAACACCGGGGAGCTGTTTTTT
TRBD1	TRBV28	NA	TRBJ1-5	CAARRGTDNQPQHF	TGTGCCGCAAGGAGGGGGACAGATAATCAGCCCCAGCATTTT
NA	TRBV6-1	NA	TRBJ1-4	CASSEVRGEKLFF	TGTGCCAGCAGTGAAGTAAGGGGGGAAAAACTGTTTTTT
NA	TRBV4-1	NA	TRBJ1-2	CASSQDDSRTYGCTF	TGCGCCAGCAGCCAAGATGATAGCAGGACCTATGGCTGCACCTTC
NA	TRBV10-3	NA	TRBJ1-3	CAISESPTVSGNTIYF	TGTGCCATCAGTGAGTCGCCCACGGTCTCTGGAAACACCATATATTTT
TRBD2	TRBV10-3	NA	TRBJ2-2	CAISGGGPLFTGELFF	TGTGCCATCAGTGGCGGGGGGCCCCTTTTCACCGGGGAGCTGTTTTTT
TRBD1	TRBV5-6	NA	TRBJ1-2	CATSGQGKRGYTF	TGTGCCACCTCAGGACAGGGGAAGCGTGGCTACACCTTC
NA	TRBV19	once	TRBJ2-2	CASSYLGDYTGELFF	TGTGCCAGTAGTTACTTGGGGGATTACACCGGGGAGCTGTTTTTT
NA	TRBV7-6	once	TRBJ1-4	CASSSATNEKLFF	TGTGCCAGCAGCTCTGCAACTAATGAAAAACTGTTTTTT
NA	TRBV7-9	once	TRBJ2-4	CAGSLTVLAKNIQYF	TGTGCCGGCAGCTTGACAGTTCTAGCCAAAAACATTCAGTACTTC
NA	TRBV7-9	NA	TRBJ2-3	CASSNTVWSSTDTQYF	TGTGCCAGCAGCAATACGGTTTGGTCTAGCACAGATACGCAGTATTTT